This TCR beta chain is from a study of cytomegalovirus exposure and HLA in healthy donors. General observations from the study: TRBV6-2, TRBV6-3 and other indistinguishable V segments were excluded. Reportedly, TCR beta sequences accurately predicted HLA-A and HLA-B alleles in most subjects.

CDR3 length: 14 amino acids. The V gene's germline CDR1 is SGHNT and CDR2 YENEEA. V was cut by 6 bases and J by 5 bases, with 16 bases left in between. It was with 60 Vbeta and 13 Jbeta primers that the PCR ran. Profiling relied on immunoSEQ multiplex PCR, and the TCRdb table lists in-frame clones only, not all of them. This table holds about 190,000 clones, approximately 80% found once. In regard to this clone: Its antigen is as yet unknown.

The sequenced material came from PBMCs. The clonotype was recovered from a woman in her twenties or thirties in good health and CMV-seropositive. The rearrangement uses TRBV11-3 and TRBJ1-1, with unresolved D. The CDR3 region is CASSRVEGDTEAFF. CDR3 coding DNA: TGTGCCAGCAGTCGCGTCGAGGGTGATACTGAAGCTTTCTTT.